These 30 T cell receptor beta chains were all obtained from the same sample, sequenced in a study of TIL therapy for anti-PD-1-resistant metastatic lung cancer. Time point here: pre-treatment sample, taken before nivolumab and TIL therapy. The libraries were made with immunoSEQ v3. Data came from immunoSEQ multiplex PCR; TCRdb stores just in-frame clones and leaves some out. The table has about 46,000 clones, 65% to 90% seen once. This specimen was blood, taken at baseline. These receptors were taken from a person aged 25-79 years with non-small cell lung cancer.

This clone was counted once. V is TRBV18 and J is TRBJ1-5; TRBD1 matches at 10 bases. This CDR3 contains 18 residues. Germline trimming cut 0 bases from V and 4 bases from J; bases unmatched to any gene: 9. The germline V gene has CDR1 KGHSH and CDR2 LQKENI. The CDR3 loop is CASSPPGTGDARNQPQHF. The CDR3 DNA follows: TGTGCCAGCTCACCACCCGGGACAGGGGACGCCAGGAATCAGCCCCAGCATTTT.

The rearrangement uses TRBV5-6 and TRBJ2-1, with D possibly called TRBD1 or TRBD2 (5 bases each). V was pared by 4 bases and J by 3 bases, with 17 bases between. CDR1 SGHDT and CDR2 YYEEEE come from the germline V gene. The CDR3 length is 16 residues. The CDR3 nucleotides read TGTGCCAGCAGCGAGGAACTATGGGACGGCTACAATGAGCAGTTCTTC. Its protein is CASSEELWDGYNEQFF.

The chain couples TRBV27 to TRBJ2-7, with TRBD2 identical over 15 bases. V was clipped by 5 bases and J by 0 bases; unmatched bases: 2. Germline loops: CDR1 MNHEY, CDR2 SMNVEV (reference sequence). The length of the CDR3 is 16 residues. CDR3 region: CASSGLAGGTSYEQYF. CDR3 sequence (DNA): TGTGCCAGCAGTGGACTAGCGGGAGGGACCTCCTACGAGCAGTACTTC.

V is TRBV7-9 and J is TRBJ1-5; D ambiguous. Trimming removed 2 bases at V and 5 bases at J, with 10 bases between. Per germline, CDR1 SEHNR and CDR2 FQNEAQ (reference sequence). CDR3 length: 14 residues. The CDR3 reads CASSLTGSDQPQHF. As DNA, the CDR3 is TGTGCCAGCAGCTTAACGGGGTCCGATCAGCCCCAGCATTTT.

This chain connects TRBV30 to TRBJ2-7, with D hard to call. Germline V gene lookup returns CDR1 GTSNPN and CDR2 SVGIG (reference sequence). Trimming stripped 4 bases from V and 6 bases from J, with 16 bases between. The CDR3 totals 13 residues. The CDR3, as DNA: TGTGCCTGGAATAGCCCCTCCAGGCTCGAGCAGTACTTC. Translated, it gives CAWNSPSRLEQYF.

A single count supports this clone. This chain uses TRBV24-1 with TRBJ2-5; D gene uncertain. CDR1 and CDR2 from the germline V gene are KGHDR and SFDVKD. The CDR3 is 16 residues long. Trimming took off 3 bases at V and 3 bases at J, with 16 bases between the two ends. The CDR3 spells CATSDLAPRGEETQYF. The CDR3 bases are TGTGCCACCAGTGATCTGGCGCCTCGTGGGGAAGAGACCCAGTACTTC.

The rearrangement links TRBV5-4 to TRBJ2-5; D gene ambiguous. Germline loops: CDR1 SGHNT, CDR2 YYREEE (reference sequence). Trimming took 4 bases from V and 2 from J, leaving 21 bases between them. This CDR3 is 17 amino acids long. CDR3 in DNA: TGTGCCAGCAGCCCCGGTACAACTGTTAATCAACAAGAGACCCAGTACTTC. Translation: CASSPGTTVNQQETQYF.

J is TRBJ1-2 and V is TRBV29-1; D gene unclear. The length of the CDR3 is 12 residues. Germline assignment: CDR1 SQVTM and CDR2 ANQGSEA. With 4 bases removed from V and 2 bases from J, the gap between germline ends came to 8 bases. The CDR3 region has the DNA TGCAGCGTTGGGGCGGGCAACTATGGCTACACCTTC. Encoded protein: CSVGAGNYGYTF. The whole variable domain, filled in from reference TRBV29-1 and TRBJ1-2, reads SAVISQKPSRDICQRGTSLTIQCQVDSQVTMMFWYRQQPGQSLTLIATANQGSEATYESGFVIDKFPISRPNLTFSTLTVSNMSPEDSSIYLCSVGAGNYGYTFGSGTRLTVV.

A single count supports this clone. The rearrangement uses TRBV9 and TRBJ2-5; D gene unclear. The CDR3 is made up of 16 amino acids. The V gene's germline CDR1 is SGDLS and CDR2 YYNGEE. V was clipped by 0 bases and J by 0 bases, with 12 bases between them. CDR3 sequence (DNA): TGTGCCAGCAGCGTAGGTTCGGGTTGGGACCAAGAGACCCAGTACTTC. Residues: CASSVGSGWDQETQYF.

The rearrangement uses TRBV14 and TRBJ1-1; D possibly corresponds to TRBD1 (6 bases). The CDR3 contains 15 residues. Between the trimmed V and J ends, which lost 1 base and 4 bases, there was a span of 13 bases. Germline lookup yields CDR1 SGHDN and CDR2 FVKESK. The CDR3 spells CASSQARGVGTEAFF. In nucleotides, the CDR3 is TGTGCCAGCAGCCAAGCCAGGGGAGTCGGCACTGAAGCTTTCTTT.

This chain joins TRBV3-1 (or the pseudogene TRBV3-2) and TRBJ2-1, with TRBD2 matching over 7 bases. Trimming cost V 0 bases and J 10 bases; bases outside gene matches: 9. The germline V gene encodes CDR1 LGHDT and CDR2 YNNKEL (reference sequence). The CDR3 contains 15 residues. The CDR3 DNA follows: TGTGCCAGCAGCCAAGATTCGGCTCTCGGGAGGGAGCAGTTCTTC. This encodes CASSQDSALGREQFF.

This clone has a handful of counts. V usage is TRBV10-1 and J usage is TRBJ2-2; D not certain. With 3 bases removed from V and 7 bases from J, the gap between germline ends came to 12 bases. This CDR3 contains 14 residues. In germline, CDR1 is WNHNN, CDR2 SYGVQD (reference sequence). CDR3 nucleotide sequence: TGCGCCAGCAGTGAAGTCCCCCACGGCGGGGAGCTGTTTTTT. Translated: CASSEVPHGGELFF.

CDR3: CASSSPGQGFHEQYF. CDR3 DNA sequence: TGTGCCAGCAGTTCCCCGGGACAGGGGTTCCACGAGCAGTACTTC. The V and J genes are TRBV6-2 or TRBV6-3 and TRBJ2-7, with TRBD1 matching over 10 bases. The germline V gene has CDR1 MNHEY and CDR2 SVGEGT. J gave up 5 bases and V 4 bases, and 8 bases lay outside the gene matches. The CDR3 length is 15 residues.

This chain links TRBV4-1 with TRBJ1-5, with no clear D. The CDR3 covers 15 residues. The V end lost 0 bases, the J end lost 3 bases, and 9 bases lay between the germline ends. CDR1 is MGHRA and CDR2 is YSYEKL in the germline V gene. The CDR3 reads CASSQDGRNNQPQHF. For the CDR3, the DNA is TGCGCCAGCAGCCAAGATGGACGGAACAATCAGCCCCAGCATTTT.

The V and J genes are TRBV18 and TRBJ1-1; the D is unclear. CDR1 is KGHSH and CDR2 is LQKENI in the germline V gene. The V and J ends lost 0 bases and 11 bases respectively, with 16 bases between them. This CDR3 spans 14 amino acids. The CDR3 is CASSPPNGRLWAFF. In DNA form, the CDR3 reads TGTGCCAGCTCACCACCAAACGGCCGCTTGTGGGCTTTCTTT.

This chain uses TRBV6-1 with TRBJ1-6; D is undetermined. The V gene lost 0 bases and the J gene lost 7 bases, with 10 bases spanning the gap. This CDR3 contains 15 residues. In germline, CDR1 is MNHNS, CDR2 SASEGT. The CDR3 nucleotides read TGTGCCAGCAGTGAAGCCGGCCTTTGGAATTCACCCCTCCACTTT. Translated, it gives CASSEAGLWNSPLHF.

The chain couples TRBV11-2 to TRBJ2-7; D is unresolved. Germline V CDR1 and CDR2: SGHAT, FQNNGV. Between the trimmed V and J ends, which lost 1 base and 6 bases, there was a span of 7 bases. The CDR3 contains 12 residues. The CDR3 protein is CASSLGPLEQYF. DNA for the CDR3: TGTGCCAGCAGCTTAGGGCCCCTCGAGCAGTACTTC. Combining the CDR3 with reference TRBV11-2 and TRBJ2-7 gives the whole variable domain EAGVAQSPRYKIIEKRQSVAFWCNPISGHATLYWYQQILGQGPKLLIQFQNNGVVDDSQLPKDRFSAERLKGVDSTLKIQPAKLEDSAVYLCASSLGPLEQYFGPGTRLTVT.

The rearrangement joins TRBV5-5 to TRBJ1-2, with D tentatively TRBD1 (6 bases). The CDR3 spans 18 residues. V shed 2 bases and J shed 7 bases, with 27 bases lying between them. Germline CDR1 SGHKS, CDR2 YYEKEE (reference sequence). In DNA form, the CDR3 reads TGTGCCAGCAGCTTAGGGGAGACGGCAGGGGTGCCCCTTGCTGGCTACACCTTC. Encoded protein: CASSLGETAGVPLAGYTF.

This chain's CDR3 is CASSHETGTDTQYF. For the CDR3, the DNA is TGTGCCAGCAGCCACGAGACAGGGACAGATACGCAGTATTTT. The rearrangement uses TRBV3-1 (or the pseudogene TRBV3-2) and TRBJ2-3; 7 bases align to TRBD1. Looked up from germline, CDR1 is LGHDT and CDR2 is YNNKEL (reference sequence). With 3 bases clipped from V and 3 bases from J, the junction kept 3 bases outside the gene matches. The CDR3 extends over 14 amino acids.

The chain uses TRBV7-9 and TRBJ2-7, with D possibly TRBD2 on 5 matching bases. This CDR3 region has 15 residues. V lost 4 bases to trimming and J lost 3 bases, with 16 bases between them. The germline V gene encodes CDR1 SEHNR and CDR2 FQNEAQ (reference sequence). The CDR3 reads CASSSEDSPHYEQYF. For the CDR3, the DNA is TGTGCCAGCAGCTCAGAGGACTCCCCACACTACGAGCAGTACTTC.

CDR3 amino acids: CASSLGQGSTEAFF. The CDR3 coding sequence is TGTGCCAGCAGCTTGGGCCAGGGTTCCACTGAAGCTTTCTTT. This chain joins TRBV7-9 and TRBJ1-1; possible D gene TRBD1, 5 bases. Trimming cost V 3 bases and J 4 bases, with 12 bases left between them. This CDR3 region has 14 residues. From germline, CDR1 is SEHNR and CDR2 FQNEAQ (reference sequence). The variable domain in full, with the rest retrieved from reference TRBV7-9 and TRBJ1-1, is DTGVSQNPRHKITKRGQNVTFRCDPISEHNRLYWYRQTLGQGPEFLTYFQNEAQLEKSRLLSDRFSAERPKGSFSTLEIQRTEQGDSAMYLCASSLGQGSTEAFFGQGTRLTVV.

This clone was observed once. The chain recombines TRBV5-8 with TRBJ2-1; TRBD1 is a possible D gene (6 bases). V lost 2 bases and J lost 0, with 9 bases in between. The length of the CDR3 is 15 residues. The germline V gene has CDR1 SGHTS and CDR2 YDEGEE. The CDR3 reads CASSFGQPSYNEQFF. CDR3 in DNA: TGTGCCAGCAGCTTTGGACAGCCCTCCTACAATGAGCAGTTCTTC.

The genes are TRBV28 and TRBJ1-1; 7 bases match TRBD1. The CDR3 has 15 amino acids. Trimming removed 5 bases from V and 4 bases from J; junction bases left unmatched: 10. Germline V CDR1 and CDR2: MDHEN, SYDVKM. The CDR3 nucleotides read TGTGCCAGCAGTCTCGACAGGGTGTTAAGCACTGAAGCTTTCTTT. Translation: CASSLDRVLSTEAFF.

The rearrangement links TRBV7-2 to TRBJ2-7; D may be TRBD1 (6 bases). Trimming pared 3 bases from V and 4 bases from J, leaving 10 bases between. CDR3 size: 13 residues. Germline assignment: CDR1 SGHTA and CDR2 FQGNSA. CDR3 sequence reads: CASSFGGGYEQYF. For the CDR3, the DNA is TGTGCCAGCAGCTTTGGGGGCGGGTACGAGCAGTACTTC.

This clone was observed a handful of times. The V call is TRBV24-1, the J call TRBJ2-1, with D perhaps TRBD1 or TRBD2 (5 bases each). There are 13 residues in the CDR3. V was trimmed by 12 bases and J by 10 bases, leaving 21 bases between them. The germline gives CDR1 KGHDR, CDR2 SFDVKD. CDR3 loop: CACRDRGLGEQFF. The CDR3 DNA follows: TGTGCCTGCCGGGACCGAGGGTTGGGGGAGCAGTTCTTC.

The chain joins TRBV9 to TRBJ1-1; 8 bases map to TRBD1. The V gene's germline CDR1 is SGDLS and CDR2 YYNGEE. The ends lost 5 bases at V and 5 bases at J; junction bases unmatched: 5. The CDR3 has 13 amino acids. The DNA of the CDR3 is TGTGCCAGCAGAAACACAGGGGGAACTGAAGCTTTCTTT. This encodes CASRNTGGTEAFF.

This rearrangement joins TRBV12-5 to TRBJ1-1, with unresolved D. The CDR3 has 15 amino acids. Germline V gene sequence: CDR1 LGHNT, CDR2 FRNRAP. Trimming shortened V by 4 bases and J by 3 bases, and 15 bases separated the two germline ends. This CDR3 is CASGYGDGRDTEAFF. Written as DNA, the CDR3 is TGTGCTAGTGGTTACGGAGACGGGAGAGACACTGAAGCTTTCTTT.

This clone was counted a single time. The chain has TRBV11-3 and TRBJ2-2; no reliable D call. Germline V gives CDR1 SGHNT, CDR2 YENEEA. This CDR3 is 12 amino acids long. V was trimmed by 5 bases and J by 7 bases, leaving 8 bases between them. CDR3 sequence: CASSQTVGELFF. The CDR3 DNA reads as TGTGCCAGCAGCCAGACGGTCGGGGAGCTGTTTTTT.

This clone was detected only a few times. The same CDR3 arises from other DNA sequences in this sample as well. The chain joins TRBV6-1 to TRBJ2-1; 11 bases line up with TRBD2. CDR3 length: 15 residues. With 2 bases clipped from V and 4 bases from J, the junction kept 1 base outside the gene matches. CDR1 and CDR2 from the germline V gene are MNHNS and SASEGT. The CDR3 reads CASSELAGGYNEQFF. In DNA form, the CDR3 reads TGTGCCAGCAGTGAACTAGCGGGAGGTTACAATGAGCAGTTCTTC.

This sequence joins TRBV24-1 and TRBJ2-5; D not resolved. Trimming shortened V by 5 bases and J by 5 bases, and 14 bases separated the two germline ends. There are 14 residues in the CDR3. Germline CDR1 KGHDR, CDR2 SFDVKD. CDR3 protein: CATSGGSYGETQYF. The CDR3 DNA reads as TGTGCCACCAGTGGCGGCTCCTATGGGGAGACCCAGTACTTC.